This TCR beta chain was sequenced for a study of blood T cells in healthy people across ages (dated by TCRdb to 2013 to 2016). Turning to the overall study: In model experiments, template switching captured about one uniquely barcoded TCR beta cDNA molecule for every two T cells. Age-related changes in TCR beta repertoire diversity were measured in the study by deep sequencing normalized with unique cDNA molecular identifiers. Donors were grouped into four age groups: young (average 16 years), middle-aged (39), aged (62) and long-lived (just over 80). To avoid experimental bias, donors of different ages were randomly spread across the sequencing lanes. Using the same blood draw, the study looked at two additional independent replicas of 1 million unique cDNA reads for two donors, one aged 18 to 30 and the other aged 80 or older.

The 35 to 40 donors, aged about 6 to 90 years, were systemically healthy Caucasian individuals from Russia. About 10 milliliters of peripheral blood were collected from each donor into EDTA-treated Vacutainer tubes. Ficoll-Paque density-gradient centrifugation was used to isolate PBMCs, with at least 7 million per sample. Trizol reagent was used to extract total RNA from PBMCs, with at least 6 micrograms per sample. For every donor, an aliquot of PBMCs went through flow cytometry to measure the percentages of naive CD45RAhigh/CD27high T cells. The library was made by 5' RACE. Sequencing used an Illumina HiSeq 2500. A second about 6 to 11 cycle PCR used a sample-barcoded 5' primer and a J-beta primer mix. A unique molecular identifier was introduced onto each TCR beta cDNA molecule by a template-switch 5' adaptor carrying 12 random nucleotides. At least 2.5 million CDR3-containing paired-end reads were obtained from each sample. The Mint cDNA synthesis kit, primed by a TRBC-specific oligonucleotide, was used to synthesize first-strand cDNA from all RNA. After uracil-DNA glycosylase treatment, a first 18-cycle PCR used universal primers M1SS and BC2_uni_R on all cDNA. The published analysis was carried out like this. For normalization, 1 million high-quality reads were randomly selected from each sample, with every read carrying a distinct molecular identifier. Reads sharing molecular identifiers were discarded rather than binned into consensus sequences. CDR3 identification, clonotype clustering and error correction used MiTCR with a Q25 quality threshold and the strictest error-elimination algorithm. A nonparametric unseen species model with Euler transformation was used to estimate lower-bound total TCR beta diversity. TCRdb applied fastp at Q25 and MiXCR to the public reads, then kept only in-frame beta chains. Every CDR3 protein is listed once, alongside the most common genes and DNA of its rows. TCRdb, rather than the study authors, made the V and J calls. This sample comprises over 950,000 distinct CDR3 sequences, less than 45% of them detected only once. Under 15% of the sample lies in the top ten.

This clonotype occurred many times. Its recognized antigen is unknown. Per-nucleotide qualities are absent, and no much larger clonotype sits a single base away. Taken from cysteine to phenylalanine, the CDR3 has 15 residues. Of the read, only the CDR3 DNA is kept; its 45 bases are in frame from base 1. The germline V gene encodes CDR1 DFQATT and CDR2 SNEGSKA (reference sequence). Trimmed from V: 1 base; trimmed from J: 5 bases; junction bases lacking a gene match: 7. Points the paper makes about the study in general: A strong correlation was found between observed TCR beta diversity and the percentage of naive T cells measured by flow cytometry. Bulk unsorted PBMC profiling prevented conclusive comparison of naive and antigen-experienced compartments. The CMV infection status of donors was not known, potentially confounding age-related changes in expanded clonotypes. Estimates of total diversity based on one million sequenced T cells were regarded as lower bounds and as underestimates. Compared with the aged group, the long-lived group had more naive CD4+ T cells, fewer expanded clones and increased TCR diversity, a pattern suggesting age selection. Observed TCR beta diversity per million T cells fell roughly linearly with age, and a significant reduction was already apparent by age about 43.

This clonotype was obtained from a man younger than 35 in good health. The rearranged chain carries TRBV20-1 and TRBJ2-1; 8 junctional bases match TRBD1. The specimen sequenced was blood. Here is the DNA: TGCAGTGCTAGAGGTTGGACAGGGATCCACAATGAGCAGTTCTTC. It codes for CSARGWTGIHNEQFF.